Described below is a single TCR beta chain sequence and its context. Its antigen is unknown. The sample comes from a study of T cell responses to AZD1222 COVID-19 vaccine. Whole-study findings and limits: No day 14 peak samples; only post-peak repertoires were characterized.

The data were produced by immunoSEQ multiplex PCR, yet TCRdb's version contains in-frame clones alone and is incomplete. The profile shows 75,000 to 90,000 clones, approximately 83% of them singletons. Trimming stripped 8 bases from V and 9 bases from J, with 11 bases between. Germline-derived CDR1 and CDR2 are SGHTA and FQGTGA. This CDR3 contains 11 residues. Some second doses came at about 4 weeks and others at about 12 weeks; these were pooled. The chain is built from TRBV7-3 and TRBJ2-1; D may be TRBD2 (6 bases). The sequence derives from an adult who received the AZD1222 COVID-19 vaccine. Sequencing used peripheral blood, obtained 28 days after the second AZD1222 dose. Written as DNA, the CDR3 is TGTGCCAGCTCCACCGGGGGTGAGCAGTTCTTC. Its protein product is CASSTGGEQFF.